The TCR beta chain under discussion was sequenced for a study of radiation and T cells in renal cell carcinoma. Study-level results: In blood, top tumor clones expanded by 2 weeks, shrinking by 4.

The ends lost 5 bases at V and 7 bases at J; junction bases unmatched: 13. The CDR3 contains 15 residues. In germline, CDR1 is SGHVS, CDR2 FQNEAQ. Points on this clone: Its antigen is unknown.

Indicated time point: blood 4 weeks post-SBRT, at nephrectomy. The treatment denotes: 15 Gy SBRT to primary tumor, nephrectomy 4 weeks later. Nephrectomy followed 15 Gy stereotactic body radiation by 4 weeks. Radiation-treated patients gave blood at baseline, week 2 and week 4. The tumor was a clear cell renal cell carcinoma. Data came from immunoSEQ multiplex PCR; TCRdb stores just in-frame clones and leaves some out. The sample includes around 170,000 clones, 88% of them seen just once. This clonotype originated in a woman aged 45-65 years with renal cell carcinoma. The chain joins TRBV7-8 to TRBJ2-5; 7 bases agree with TRBD1. Sequencing used blood, obtained from a patient whose treatment included radiotherapy and nephrectomy. CDR3 coding DNA: TGTGCCAGCAGCCCCGACAGGGCCTCTTCGGGGACCCAGTACTTC. Its translation: CASSPDRASSGTQYF. Full variable domain (rest looked up from reference TRBV7-8 and TRBJ2-5): GAGVSQSPRYKVAKRGQDVALRCDPISGHVSLFWYQQALGQGPEFLTYFQNEAQLDKSGLPSDRFFAERPEGSVSTLKIQRTQQEDSAVYLCASSPDRASSGTQYFGPGTRLLVL.